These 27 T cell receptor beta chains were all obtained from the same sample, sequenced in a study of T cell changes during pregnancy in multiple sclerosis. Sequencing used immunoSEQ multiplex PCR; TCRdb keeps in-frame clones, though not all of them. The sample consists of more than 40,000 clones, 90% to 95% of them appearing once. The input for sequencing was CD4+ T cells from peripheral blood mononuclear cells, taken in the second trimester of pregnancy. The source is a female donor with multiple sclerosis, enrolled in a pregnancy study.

CDR3 DNA sequence: TGTGCCAGCAGTTACGGGACAGGGGTCGATGGCTACACCTTC. It is translated as CASSYGTGVDGYTF. The rearrangement links TRBV6-5 to TRBJ1-2; 10 nucleotides line up with TRBD1. Germline CDR1 reads MNHEY; CDR2 reads SVGAGI. V lost 2 bases to trimming and J lost 6 bases; unmatched junction nucleotides: 3. The CDR3 has 14 amino acids.

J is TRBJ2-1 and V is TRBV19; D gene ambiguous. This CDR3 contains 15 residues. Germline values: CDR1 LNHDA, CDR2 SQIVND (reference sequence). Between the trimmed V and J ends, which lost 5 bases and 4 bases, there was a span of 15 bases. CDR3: CASSETPAPYNEQFF. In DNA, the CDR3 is TGTGCCAGTAGTGAGACTCCCGCCCCATACAATGAGCAGTTCTTC.

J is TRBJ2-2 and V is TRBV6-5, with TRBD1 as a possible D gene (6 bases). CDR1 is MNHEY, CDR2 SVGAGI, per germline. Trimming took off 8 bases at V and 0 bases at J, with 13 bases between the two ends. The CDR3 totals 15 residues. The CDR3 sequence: CASLPGTTNTGELFF. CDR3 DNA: TGTGCCAGCCTTCCCGGGACAACGAACACCGGGGAGCTGTTTTTT.

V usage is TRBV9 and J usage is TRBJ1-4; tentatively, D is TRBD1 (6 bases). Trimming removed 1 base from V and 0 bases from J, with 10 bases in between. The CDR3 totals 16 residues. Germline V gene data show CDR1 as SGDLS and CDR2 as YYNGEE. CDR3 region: CASSVRDIPTNEKLFF. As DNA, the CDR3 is TGTGCCAGCAGCGTACGGGACATACCAACTAATGAAAAACTGTTTTTT.

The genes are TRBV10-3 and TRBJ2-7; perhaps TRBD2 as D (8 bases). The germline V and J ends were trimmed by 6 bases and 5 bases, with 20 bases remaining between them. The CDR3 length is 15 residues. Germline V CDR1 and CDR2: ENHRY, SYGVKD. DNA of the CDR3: TGTGCCATCAGGGGGGGACTAGGGCAGGGGGACGAGCAGTACTTC. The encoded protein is CAIRGGLGQGDEQYF.

The CDR3 protein is CASSLGQTVNTEAFF. Written as DNA, the CDR3 is TGTGCCAGCAGTTTAGGACAGACAGTGAACACTGAAGCTTTCTTT. The rearrangement uses TRBV27 and TRBJ1-1; D might be TRBD1 (6 bases). CDR1 is MNHEY, CDR2 SMNVEV, per germline (reference sequence). V shed 2 bases and J shed 0 bases, with 10 bases lying between them. This CDR3 is 15 amino acids long.

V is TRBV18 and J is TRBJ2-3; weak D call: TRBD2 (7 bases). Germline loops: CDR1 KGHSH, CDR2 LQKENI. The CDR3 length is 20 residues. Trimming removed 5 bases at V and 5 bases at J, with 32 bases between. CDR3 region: CASSTSRGAKTTERGDTQYF. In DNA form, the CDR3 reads TGTGCCAGCTCAACCTCACGGGGGGCCAAGACTACGGAAAGAGGAGATACGCAGTATTTT.

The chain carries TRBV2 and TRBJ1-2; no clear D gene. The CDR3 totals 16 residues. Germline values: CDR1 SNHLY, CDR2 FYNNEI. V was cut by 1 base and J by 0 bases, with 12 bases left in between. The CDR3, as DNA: TGTGCCAGCAGTGAAGTTGCGGTCGTGGCTAACTATGGCTACACCTTC. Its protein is CASSEVAVVANYGYTF.

The DNA of the CDR3 is TGTGCCAGCAGCTCTACAGGGCATTTGGCTGGAAACACCATATATTTT. It yields the protein CASSSTGHLAGNTIYF. The V call is TRBV7-2, the J call TRBJ1-3, with D possibly TRBD1 on 6 matching bases. This CDR3 is built from 16 residues. The germline V gene has CDR1 SGHTA and CDR2 FQGNSA. The V gene lost 4 bases and the J gene lost 2 bases, with 15 bases spanning the gap.

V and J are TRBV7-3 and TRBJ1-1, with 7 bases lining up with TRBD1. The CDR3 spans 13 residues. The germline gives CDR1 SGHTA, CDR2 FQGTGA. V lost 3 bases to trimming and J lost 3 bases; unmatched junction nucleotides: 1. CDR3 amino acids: CASSLGQHTEAFF. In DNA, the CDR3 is TGTGCCAGCAGCTTGGGACAGCACACTGAAGCTTTCTTT.

This CDR3 reads CASGLNGFRGAGEKTEAFF. In nucleotides, the CDR3 is TGTGCTAGTGGTTTAAATGGCTTTCGGGGGGCTGGAGAAAAGACTGAAGCTTTCTTT. The rearrangement joins TRBV12-5 to TRBJ1-1, with a possible D match to TRBD1 (6 bases). Germline CDR1 LGHNT, CDR2 FRNRAP. V shed 3 bases and J shed 5 bases, with 28 bases lying between them. The CDR3 totals 19 residues.

The CDR3 loop is CASSLELPQPQHF. Here the CDR3 DNA reads TGTGCCAGCAGCTTAGAACTTCCCCAGCCCCAGCATTTT. The chain carries TRBV7-2 and TRBJ1-5; no definite D call. V was clipped by 1 base and J by 7 bases, with 8 bases between them. This CDR3 is 13 amino acids long. Germline CDR1 reads SGHTA; CDR2 reads FQGNSA.

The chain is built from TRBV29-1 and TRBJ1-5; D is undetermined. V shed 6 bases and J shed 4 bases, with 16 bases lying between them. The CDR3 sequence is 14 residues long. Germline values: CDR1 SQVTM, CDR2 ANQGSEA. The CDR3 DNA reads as TGCAGCGTCGCCGCGGGATCGGGGAATCAGCCCCAGCATTTT. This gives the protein CSVAAGSGNQPQHF.

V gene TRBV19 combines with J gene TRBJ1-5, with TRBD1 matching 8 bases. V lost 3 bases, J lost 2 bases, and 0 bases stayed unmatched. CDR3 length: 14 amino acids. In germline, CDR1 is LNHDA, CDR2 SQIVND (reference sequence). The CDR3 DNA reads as TGTGCCAGTAGTATGACAGGGGGCAATCAGCCCCAGCATTTT. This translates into CASSMTGGNQPQHF.

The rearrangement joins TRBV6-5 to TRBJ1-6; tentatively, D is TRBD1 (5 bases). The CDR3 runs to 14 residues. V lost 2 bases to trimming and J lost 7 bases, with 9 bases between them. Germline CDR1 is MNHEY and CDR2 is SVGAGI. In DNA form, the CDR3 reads TGTGCCAGCAGTTACGGACACCCAAATTCACCCCTCCACTTT. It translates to CASSYGHPNSPLHF.

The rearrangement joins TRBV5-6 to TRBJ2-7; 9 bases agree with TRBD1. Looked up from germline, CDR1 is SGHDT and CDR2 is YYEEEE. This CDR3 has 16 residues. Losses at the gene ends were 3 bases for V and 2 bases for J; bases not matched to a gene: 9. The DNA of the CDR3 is TGTGCCAGCAGCTCCGGACAGGGGTTTTTTCCCTACGAGCAGTACTTC. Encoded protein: CASSSGQGFFPYEQYF.

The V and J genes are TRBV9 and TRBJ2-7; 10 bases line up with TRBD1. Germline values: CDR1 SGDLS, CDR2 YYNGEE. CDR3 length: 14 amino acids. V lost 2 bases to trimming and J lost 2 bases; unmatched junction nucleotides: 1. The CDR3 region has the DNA TGTGCCAGCAGCGTCGGACAGGGGGCCTACGAGCAGTACTTC. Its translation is CASSVGQGAYEQYF.

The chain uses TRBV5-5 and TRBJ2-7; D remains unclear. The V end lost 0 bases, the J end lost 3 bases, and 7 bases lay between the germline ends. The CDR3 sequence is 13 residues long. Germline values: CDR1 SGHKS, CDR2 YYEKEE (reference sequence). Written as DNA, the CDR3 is TGTGCCAGCAGCTTGGGTAGTATCTACGAGCAGTACTTC. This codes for CASSLGSIYEQYF.

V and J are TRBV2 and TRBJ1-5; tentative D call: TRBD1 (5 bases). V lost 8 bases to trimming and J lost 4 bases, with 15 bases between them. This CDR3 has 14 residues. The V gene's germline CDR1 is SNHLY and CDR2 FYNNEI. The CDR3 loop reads CASEGVFMNQPQHF. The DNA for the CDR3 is TGTGCCAGCGAAGGGGTCTTCATGAATCAGCCCCAGCATTTT.

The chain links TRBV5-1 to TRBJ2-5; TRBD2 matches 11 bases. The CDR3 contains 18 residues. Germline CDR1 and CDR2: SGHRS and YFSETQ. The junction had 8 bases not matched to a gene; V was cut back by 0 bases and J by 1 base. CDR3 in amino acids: CASSLAPSGGHSQETQYF. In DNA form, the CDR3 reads TGCGCCAGCAGCTTGGCGCCTAGCGGGGGGCATAGCCAAGAGACCCAGTACTTC.

The CDR3: CASSFPGQNKNTEAFF. CDR3 DNA: TGTGCCAGCAGCTTCCCGGGACAGAATAAGAACACTGAAGCTTTCTTT. The rearrangement links TRBV7-3 to TRBJ1-1; TRBD1 matches at 7 bases. The CDR3 contains 16 residues. Germline V gene sequence: CDR1 SGHTA, CDR2 FQGTGA. The J segment lost 1 base and the V segment lost 3 bases, leaving 8 bases of the junction unmatched.

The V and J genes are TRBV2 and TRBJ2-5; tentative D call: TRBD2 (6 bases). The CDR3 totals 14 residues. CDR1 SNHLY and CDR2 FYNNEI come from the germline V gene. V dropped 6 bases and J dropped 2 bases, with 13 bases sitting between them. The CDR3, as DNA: TGTGCCAGCAGCGGAGGGCTAGCTCAAGAGACCCAGTACTTC. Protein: CASSGGLAQETQYF.

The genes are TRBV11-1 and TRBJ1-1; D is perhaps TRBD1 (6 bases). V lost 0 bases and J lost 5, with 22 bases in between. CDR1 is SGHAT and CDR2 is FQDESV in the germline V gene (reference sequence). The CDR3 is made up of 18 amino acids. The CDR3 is CASSLAFWITGGWTEAFF. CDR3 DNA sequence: TGTGCCAGCAGCTTAGCATTTTGGATAACGGGGGGCTGGACTGAAGCTTTCTTT.

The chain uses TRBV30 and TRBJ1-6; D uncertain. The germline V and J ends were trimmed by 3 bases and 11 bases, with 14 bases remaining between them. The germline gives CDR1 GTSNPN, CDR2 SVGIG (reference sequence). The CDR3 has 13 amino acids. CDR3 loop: CAWSLNLGPPLHF. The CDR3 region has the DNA TGTGCCTGGAGCCTGAACCTAGGTCCACCCCTCCACTTT.

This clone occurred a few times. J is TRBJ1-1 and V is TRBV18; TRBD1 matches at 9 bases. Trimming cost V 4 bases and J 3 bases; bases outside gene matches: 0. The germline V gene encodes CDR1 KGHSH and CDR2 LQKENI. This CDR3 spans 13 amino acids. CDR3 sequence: CASSRQGDTEAFF. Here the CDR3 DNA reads TGTGCCAGCTCACGACAGGGGGACACTGAAGCTTTCTTT.

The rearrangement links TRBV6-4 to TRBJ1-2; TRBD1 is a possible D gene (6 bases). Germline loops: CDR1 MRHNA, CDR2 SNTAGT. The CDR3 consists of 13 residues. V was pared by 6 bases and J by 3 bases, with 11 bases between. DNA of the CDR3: TGTGCCAGCAGCGAAACAGGGCACTATGGCTACACCTTC. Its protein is CASSETGHYGYTF.

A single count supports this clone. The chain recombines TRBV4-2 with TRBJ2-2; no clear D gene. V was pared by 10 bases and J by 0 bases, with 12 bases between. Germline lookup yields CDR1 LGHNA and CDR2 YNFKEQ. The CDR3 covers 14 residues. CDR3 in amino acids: CATPRGPNTGELFF. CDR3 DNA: TGTGCCACCCCTCGCGGCCCGAACACCGGGGAGCTGTTTTTT.